This T cell receptor (beta chain) is from a study of T cell repertoires in cytomegalovirus infection. Turning to the study itself: A matching HLA type, together with CMV infection, was signaled by public TCR beta signatures.

MiXCR was run by TCRdb on the reads, yielding one entry per CDR3 protein. Of about 830,000 distinct CDR3 sequences listed, roughly 33% are singletons. Comments on this clonotype: Its cognate antigen is unknown.

Trimming shortened V by 5 bases and J by 1 base, and 15 bases separated the two germline ends. The CDR3 sequence is 16 residues long. The germline gives CDR1 MNHNS, CDR2 SASEGT. The sequence derives from a human donor in good health (CMV status not recorded). Some clones in this sample may be carry-over from other donors' samples. The sequences come from cultured CD8+ T cells from PBMCs, collected from culture after CMV antigen stimulation. The genes are TRBV6-1 and TRBJ2-1, with D possibly matching TRBD2 (7 bases). The chain's CDR3 is CASSLGRGASYNEQFF. As DNA, the CDR3 is TGTGCCAGCAGTCTTGGCCGGGGGGCTTCCTACAATGAGCAGTTCTTC.